These 24 T cell receptor beta chains share one sample of origin, sequenced in a study of T cell changes during pregnancy in multiple sclerosis. The table came from immunoSEQ multiplex PCR; TCRdb's copy has only in-frame clones and leaves some out. The repertoire holds about 27,000 clones, with roughly 87% as singletons. The material was CD8+ T cells from peripheral blood mononuclear cells, obtained in the second trimester of pregnancy. The receptor set was obtained from a female donor with multiple sclerosis, enrolled in a pregnancy study.

CDR3 nucleotide sequence: TGTGCCAGCACCCGGGGGGATGGCTACACCTTC. It is translated as CASTRGDGYTF. The V and J genes are TRBV6-5 and TRBJ1-2; tentatively, D is TRBD1 (5 bases). CDR1 is MNHEY, CDR2 SVGAGI, per germline. Trimming removed 7 bases from V and 6 bases from J, with 9 bases in between. This CDR3 region has 11 residues.

The chain employs TRBV27 and TRBJ2-7; D perhaps matches TRBD2 (5 bases). Per the germline V gene, CDR1 is MNHEY and CDR2 is SMNVEV (reference sequence). Trimming cost V 10 bases and J 6 bases, with 19 bases left between them. There are 13 residues in the CDR3. DNA of the CDR3: TGTGCCACCGCAGAGGGCCATCTAAGCGAGCAGTACTTC. Translated: CATAEGHLSEQYF.

V usage is TRBV6-5 and J usage is TRBJ1-3; 10 positions agree with TRBD1. The V segment lost 4 bases and the J segment 8 bases; nucleotides outside the gene matches: 11. This CDR3 comprises 16 residues. Germline V gives CDR1 MNHEY, CDR2 SVGAGI. The CDR3, as DNA: TGTGCCAGCAGTTCCGGGACAGGGGACCCGGCGGACACCATATATTTT. Translated: CASSSGTGDPADTIYF.

The rearrangement joins TRBV19 to TRBJ2-2; TRBD1 is a possible D gene (7 bases). CDR3 length: 15 residues. V lost 4 bases and J 5 bases, leaving 14 bases between the germline ends. The germline V gene has CDR1 LNHDA and CDR2 SQIVND (reference sequence). The CDR3, as DNA: TGTGCCAGTAGTACAGGGGGTCGGGGGACCGGGGAGCTGTTTTTT. Protein: CASSTGGRGTGELFF.

CDR3 coding DNA: TGTGCCAGCAGTTTACAGGGGACAGGAAACATTCAGTACTTC. It codes for CASSLQGTGNIQYF. The rearrangement links TRBV28 to TRBJ2-4, with TRBD1 matching over 8 bases. Germline lookup yields CDR1 MDHEN and CDR2 SYDVKM. V gave up 2 bases and J gave up 6 bases; unmatched junction bases: 3. This CDR3 spans 14 amino acids. The complete variable domain, with remaining parts taken from reference TRBV28 and TRBJ2-4, reads DVKVTQSSRYLVKRTGEKVFLECVQDMDHENMFWYRQDPGLGLRLIYFSYDVKMKEKGDIPEGYSVSREKKERFSLILESASTNQTSMYLCASSLQGTGNIQYFGAGTRLSVL.

This chain connects TRBV4-3 to TRBJ2-5, with D possibly TRBD1 on 6 matching bases. Between the trimmed V and J ends, which lost 4 bases and 5 bases, there was a span of 8 bases. CDR1 is LGHNA, CDR2 YSLEER, per germline. CDR3 length: 12 amino acids. In DNA form, the CDR3 reads TGCGCCAGCAGCCCAGACAGGGAGACCCAGTACTTC. Its translation is CASSPDRETQYF.

The chain has TRBV9 and TRBJ2-1; perhaps TRBD2 as D (6 bases). CDR1 and CDR2 (germline): SGDLS, YYNGEE. The CDR3 runs 15 residues. The V end was cut by 0 bases, the J end by 5 bases, with 12 bases between. The CDR3 here is CASSVDGGRNNEQFF. The CDR3 region has the DNA TGTGCCAGCAGCGTAGACGGGGGTCGGAACAATGAGCAGTTCTTC.

This sequence joins TRBV6-5 and TRBJ2-5, with TRBD2 matching over 7 bases. The V and J ends lost 5 bases and 1 base, in that order; junction bases with no gene match: 1. Germline CDR1 reads MNHEY; CDR2 reads SVGAGI. This CDR3 comprises 13 residues. The CDR3 is CASSASGQETQYF. In DNA form, the CDR3 reads TGTGCCAGCAGTGCTAGCGGCCAAGAGACCCAGTACTTC.

The chain couples TRBV11-2 to TRBJ2-1; 7 nucleotides agree with TRBD2. CDR1 and CDR2 (germline): SGHAT, FQNNGV. The CDR3 runs 15 residues. The J segment lost 9 bases and the V segment lost 5 bases, leaving 13 bases of the junction unmatched. The CDR3 loop reads CASSIGLGSSGEQFF. Here the CDR3 DNA reads TGTGCCAGCAGCATAGGACTAGGTTCTAGTGGTGAGCAGTTCTTC.

The chain links TRBV4-2 to TRBJ2-7; D is possibly TRBD2 (6 bases). Trimming pared 6 bases from V and 4 bases from J, leaving 19 bases between. The CDR3 runs 15 residues. Germline V gives CDR1 LGHNA, CDR2 YNFKEQ. CDR3 protein: CASRPTERGGYEQYF. The CDR3 nucleotides read TGTGCCAGCAGGCCGACGGAGAGGGGAGGATACGAGCAGTACTTC.

The chain is built from TRBV28 and TRBJ2-5, with 7 bases aligning to TRBD1. The CDR3 spans 13 residues. CDR1 is MDHEN, CDR2 SYDVKM, per germline. Trimming removed 5 bases from V and 4 bases from J; junction bases left unmatched: 4. This chain's CDR3 is CASSDREGETQYF. CDR3 DNA: TGTGCCAGCAGTGACAGGGAAGGAGAGACCCAGTACTTC.

This chain joins TRBV7-8 and TRBJ1-2, with 7 bases that match TRBD1. This CDR3 spans 13 amino acids. CDR1 and CDR2 (germline): SGHVS, FQNEAQ. The trim removed 1 base at V and 7 bases at J, leaving 3 bases unmatched. The CDR3 DNA follows: TGTGCCAGCAGCTTAGAGTACAGGGGTGGCTACACCTTC. Encoded protein: CASSLEYRGGYTF.

CDR3 sequence: CASSYTTIRWPGQNSRNIQYF. The DNA of the CDR3 is TGTGCCAGCAGTTATACAACTATTCGCTGGCCGGGACAGAATTCAAGAAACATTCAGTACTTC. This chain joins TRBV2 and TRBJ2-4, with 7 bases that match TRBD1. The CDR3 has 21 residues. Germline CDR1 is SNHLY and CDR2 is FYNNEI. Trimming took 5 bases from V and 6 from J; bases not matched to a gene: 28.

This clone was found once. DNA of the CDR3: TGTGCCAGCACCGATGGCAGGGATGGCTACACCTTC. Translation gives CASTDGRDGYTF. The chain links TRBV9 to TRBJ1-2; D might be TRBD1 (5 bases). V lost 6 bases to trimming and J lost 6 bases, with 12 bases between them. Germline V gives CDR1 SGDLS, CDR2 YYNGEE. The CDR3 is 12 amino acids.

In this sample, this clone turned up once. The genes are TRBV7-2 and TRBJ2-2, with D perhaps TRBD2 (5 bases). The V end was cut by 5 bases, the J end by 0 bases, with 22 bases between. This CDR3 spans 19 amino acids. From germline, CDR1 is SGHTA and CDR2 FQGNSA. The CDR3 DNA follows: TGTGCCAGCAGCCTCCGGGTAGCGACTACATTCGCGAACACCGGGGAGCTGTTTTTT. It yields the protein CASSLRVATTFANTGELFF.

V usage is TRBV6-5 and J usage is TRBJ2-7, with 9 bases lining up with TRBD1. The CDR3 sequence is 14 residues long. V dropped 6 bases and J dropped 2; count of bases not matched to a gene: 5. Germline V gives CDR1 MNHEY, CDR2 SVGAGI. The CDR3 region has the DNA TGTGCCAGCAGCCCGGGACAGGGAACCTACGAGCAGTACTTC. The encoded protein is CASSPGQGTYEQYF.

This chain links TRBV7-9 with TRBJ1-1; D gene ambiguous. Between the trimmed V and J ends, which lost 3 bases and 6 bases, there was a span of 5 bases. The germline CDR1 and CDR2 sequences are SEHNR and FQNEAQ (reference sequence). The CDR3 is made up of 11 amino acids. The CDR3 region is CASSFSSEAFF. The DNA for the CDR3 is TGTGCCAGCAGCTTCAGTTCTGAAGCTTTCTTT.

The chain joins TRBV4-1 to TRBJ2-5; D not resolved. Germline V gives CDR1 MGHRA, CDR2 YSYEKL. This CDR3 is 16 amino acids long. Trimming stripped 0 bases from V and 5 bases from J, with 16 bases between. CDR3 loop: CASSQDDSIGLETQYF. DNA for the CDR3: TGCGCCAGCAGCCAAGACGACTCGATTGGTTTGGAGACCCAGTACTTC.

The rearrangement links TRBV13 to TRBJ2-1, with D possibly TRBD2 on 6 matching bases. Germline CDR1 reads PRHDT; CDR2 reads FYEKMQ (reference sequence). The CDR3 runs 16 residues. Trimming pared 5 bases from V and 3 bases from J, leaving 17 bases between. The CDR3 region is CASSPGGAVIYNEQFF. DNA of the CDR3: TGTGCCAGCAGCCCAGGAGGGGCGGTGATCTACAATGAGCAGTTCTTC.

The V call is TRBV9, the J call TRBJ2-3; D is uncertain. Germline V gives CDR1 SGDLS, CDR2 YYNGEE. The CDR3 is 13 residues long. V was pared by 0 bases and J by 5 bases, with 7 bases between. DNA of the CDR3: TGTGCCAGCAGCGTAGACGGCGGAGATACGCAGTATTTT. As protein: CASSVDGGDTQYF.

The chain couples TRBV7-8 to TRBJ2-7, with TRBD1 as a possible D gene (5 bases). Germline lookup yields CDR1 SGHVS and CDR2 FQNEAQ. The V gene lost 2 bases and the J gene lost 1 base, with 27 bases spanning the gap. The CDR3 is made up of 20 amino acids. The CDR3: CASSLLLGLATPLGSYEQYF. The CDR3 DNA reads TGTGCCAGCAGCTTATTATTGGGGCTGGCGACACCTCTTGGGTCCTACGAGCAGTACTTC.

The chain has TRBV4-1 and TRBJ2-3; no clear D gene. V lost 0 bases to trimming and J lost 0 bases, with 10 bases between them. The V gene's germline CDR1 is MGHRA and CDR2 YSYEKL. CDR3 size: 16 residues. CDR3 sequence: CASSQEEISSTDTQYF. The CDR3, as DNA: TGCGCCAGCAGCCAAGAGGAGATCTCTAGCACAGATACGCAGTATTTT.

The chain employs TRBV7-8 and TRBJ2-7; D unclear. The CDR3 spans 12 residues. Germline V gene lookup returns CDR1 SGHVS and CDR2 FQNEAQ. The V end was cut by 2 bases, the J end by 3 bases, with 5 bases between. CDR3 loop: CASSLSYYEQYF. The CDR3 DNA sequence: TGTGCCAGCAGCTTAAGCTACTACGAGCAGTACTTC. Supplemented by reference TRBV7-8 and TRBJ2-7, the full variable domain reads GAGVSQSPRYKVAKRGQDVALRCDPISGHVSLFWYQQALGQGPEFLTYFQNEAQLDKSGLPSDRFFAERPEGSVSTLKIQRTQQEDSAVYLCASSLSYYEQYFGPGTRLTVT.

The V call is TRBV4-1, the J call TRBJ2-7; TRBD1 is a possible D gene (5 bases). Looked up from germline, CDR1 is MGHRA and CDR2 is YSYEKL. The V end was cut by 7 bases, the J end by 10 bases, with 11 bases between. The CDR3 is 10 amino acids. CDR3 in DNA: TGCGCCAGCATGCAGGGCGGACAGTACTTC. Protein product: CASMQGGQYF.